Listed below are T cell receptor beta chains from one sample, sequenced in a study of T cell repertoires and HLA-DP antigens. Which antigens these TCRs recognize remains unknown. Profiling relied on immunoSEQ multiplex PCR, and the TCRdb table lists in-frame clones only, not all of them. The table lists some 110,000 clones, roughly 92% of them singletons. Material: CD4+ T cells from PBMCs. Receptors originate from a woman in her late teens or twenties in good health and CMV-seronegative. Both conserved end residues are part of each CDR3. Each record gives: D gene, V gene, J gene, CDR3 DNA, CDR3 protein. A D gene is named only where the DNA matches it firmly.

d_gene: .; v_gene: TRBV9; j_gene: TRBJ1-1; CDR3nt: TGTGCCAGCGTCCGCCGGGGGGGGAACACTGAAGCTTTCTTT; CDR3aa: CASVRRGGNTEAFF
d_gene: TRBD2; v_gene: TRBV7-8; j_gene: TRBJ2-7; CDR3nt: TGTGCCAGCAGCTTAGCCTACGCCAAGTCTAGCGGACGGGGAGCCCGGGACTACGAGCAGTACTTC; CDR3aa: CASSLAYAKSSGRGARDYEQYF
d_gene: .; v_gene: TRBV19; j_gene: TRBJ2-1; CDR3nt: TGTGCCAGTAGTAAGAAAGGGGCCAGGGCCTACAATGAGCAGTTCTTC; CDR3aa: CASSKKGARAYNEQFF
d_gene: TRBD1; v_gene: TRBV11-1; j_gene: TRBJ1-6; CDR3nt: TGTGCCAGCAGCTTAACAGGGGGCTTGGATTCACCCCTCCACTTT; CDR3aa: CASSLTGGLDSPLHF
d_gene: TRBD1; v_gene: TRBV2; j_gene: TRBJ2-5; CDR3nt: TGTGCCAGCACCGGGACAGGGGTAAAGACCCAGTACTTC; CDR3aa: CASTGTGVKTQYF
d_gene: TRBD2; v_gene: TRBV19; j_gene: TRBJ2-7; CDR3nt: TGTGCCAGTAGTATAGCTTCTAGCGGGAGTTACTCCTACGAGCAGTACTTC; CDR3aa: CASSIASSGSYSYEQYF
d_gene: TRBD1; v_gene: TRBV6-9; j_gene: TRBJ2-3; CDR3nt: TGTGCCAGGATAACAACCGGGACAGGGCCAGATACGCAGTATTTT; CDR3aa: CARITTGTGPDTQYF
d_gene: .; v_gene: TRBV2; j_gene: TRBJ1-5; CDR3nt: TGTGCCAGCAGTGGGTCGGCGGGGCGCAATCAGCCCCAGCATTTT; CDR3aa: CASSGSAGRNQPQHF
d_gene: TRBD2; v_gene: TRBV9; j_gene: TRBJ2-5; CDR3nt: TGTGCCAGCAGCCCTAGACTAGCGGGAGGTAGGGAGACCCAGTACTTC; CDR3aa: CASSPRLAGGRETQYF
d_gene: TRBD1; v_gene: TRBV6-5; j_gene: TRBJ1-2; CDR3nt: TGTGCCAGCAGTCTACAGGGGGAGGGAGGCTACACCTTC; CDR3aa: CASSLQGEGGYTF
d_gene: TRBD1; v_gene: TRBV5-4; j_gene: TRBJ1-1; CDR3nt: TGTGCCAGCAGCTTCGGACAGGTCTACACTGAAGCTTTCTTT; CDR3aa: CASSFGQVYTEAFF
d_gene: .; v_gene: TRBV7-2; j_gene: TRBJ2-2; CDR3nt: TGTGCCAGCAGCCGACGGAGGACACTAACCGGGGAGCTGTTTTTT; CDR3aa: CASSRRRTLTGELFF
d_gene: TRBD2; v_gene: TRBV7-2; j_gene: TRBJ2-1; CDR3nt: TGTGCCAGCAGCTCCGCCCCAGCGGGAACCAGCTCCTACAATGAGCAGTTCTTC; CDR3aa: CASSSAPAGTSSYNEQFF
d_gene: .; v_gene: TRBV4-2; j_gene: TRBJ2-7; CDR3nt: TGTGCCAGCAGCCAAGATTTTCTAGCGCGCGAGCAGTACTTC; CDR3aa: CASSQDFLAREQYF
d_gene: .; v_gene: TRBV30; j_gene: TRBJ2-5; CDR3nt: TGTGCCTGGAGCCACCAGACGAAAGGGAGGAGAAAGACCCAGTACTTC; CDR3aa: CAWSHQTKGRRKTQYF
d_gene: .; v_gene: TRBV10-3; j_gene: TRBJ2-1; CDR3nt: TGTGCCATCAGTGAGTCGCCGGGACCGGTGGGTGAGCAGTTCTTC; CDR3aa: CAISESPGPVGEQFF
d_gene: TRBD2; v_gene: TRBV5-4; j_gene: TRBJ2-5; CDR3nt: TGTGCCAGCAGCCTGGGGGGACTAGCGGGGCAAACTCCGTACTTC; CDR3aa: CASSLGGLAGQTPYF